These T cell receptor beta chains were read from a single sample in a study of T cells in Graves' hyperthyroidism and ophthalmopathy. TCRdb re-derived calls from the multiplex PCR reads in MiXCR, one entry per CDR3 protein. The table lists around 100,000 distinct CDR3 sequences, 40% to 50% of them singletons, with about 28% in the top ten. The sample consisted of blood. The receptor set was obtained from a man aged 40-50 years with Graves' hyperthyroidism. Both conserved end residues are part of each CDR3. The D gene is left open where the match is weak. Size is omitted from some rows. Given values are once, few, many or a class for expanded clones.

-	TRBV7-9	-	TRBJ1-4	15	CAISFSKAASEKLFF	TGTGCCATCAGCTTTTCCAAGGCTGCGTCTGAAAAACTGTTTTTT
TRBD1	TRBV11-1	many	TRBJ2-3	15	CASRLNRGLTDTQYF	TGTGCCAGCAGACTAAACAGGGGGCTCACAGATACGCAGTATTTT
TRBD1	TRBV6-2/TRBV6-3	-	TRBJ1-1	14	CASMERTGSTEAFF	TGTGCCAGCATGGAGAGGACAGGGAGCACTGAAGCTTTCTTT
TRBD2	TRBV5-1	-	TRBJ2-2	15	CASSLASGGCGELFF	TGCGCCAGCAGCTTGGCTAGCGGGGGGTGTGGGGAGCTGTTTTTT
-	TRBV5-6	-	TRBJ1-5	13	CASSPPSNQPQHF	TGTGCCAGCAGCCCTCCAAGCAATCAGCCCCAGCATTTT
TRBD1	TRBV10-1	many	TRBJ2-1	17	CASRLRQGAPKHNEQFF	TGCGCCAGCAGGTTGAGGCAGGGGGCACCGAAGCACAATGAGCAGTTCTTC
-	TRBV7-9	many	TRBJ1-4	18	CASSPHWEAFATNEKLFF	TGTGCCAGCAGCCCCCACTGGGAAGCATTTGCAACTAATGAAAAACTGTTTTTT
-	TRBV6-5	-	TRBJ2-2	12	CASARATGELFF	TGTGCCAGCGCTCGGGCCACCGGGGAGCTGTTTTTT
-	TRBV7-8	-	TRBJ1-1	13	CASSRDGGAEAFF	TGTGCCAGCAGCCGAGACGGGGGCGCTGAAGCTTTCTTT
TRBD1	TRBV7-2	-	TRBJ2-1	17	CASSLTGQGVMLNEQFF	TGTGCCAGCAGCTTAACGGGACAGGGGGTTATGCTAAATGAGCAGTTCTTC
-	TRBV7-2	-	TRBJ1-6	15	CASSPGGGRTTPLHF	TGTGCCAGCAGCCCGGGGGGGGGCCGAACAACACCCCTCCACTTT
TRBD2	TRBV12-3/TRBV12-4	-	TRBJ2-7	16	CASSRDSGWNSYEQYF	TGTGCCAGCAGCCGAGATAGCGGGTGGAACTCCTACGAGCAGTACTTC
-	TRBV28	many	TRBJ2-3	13	CASTERSTDTQYF	TGTGCCAGCACGGAGCGTTCCACAGATACGCAGTATTTT
TRBD2	TRBV19	once	TRBJ2-7	17	CASSMTSGRGGTYEQYF	TGTGCCAGTAGTATGACTAGCGGGAGAGGAGGGACCTACGAGCAGTACTTC
-	TRBV28	few	TRBJ1-5	15	CASRNPTGVGQPQHF	TGTGCCAGCAGGAACCCGACAGGTGTGGGTCAGCCCCAGCATTTT
TRBD1	TRBV15	many	TRBJ2-5	15	CATSRGQGDLETQYF	TGTGCCACCAGCAGAGGACAGGGGGATTTGGAGACCCAGTACTTC
-	TRBV3-1	many	TRBJ2-6	15	CASSLWRAGANVLTF	TGTGCCAGCAGCCTTTGGAGGGCTGGGGCCAACGTCCTGACTTTC
-	TRBV12-3/TRBV12-4	many	TRBJ2-5	12	CASSGSRQTQYF	TGTGCCAGCAGTGGGTCACGCCAGACCCAGTACTTC
-	TRBV5-1	-	TRBJ2-7	13	CASSLQGTGEQYF	TGCGCCAGCAGCTTACAGGGGACTGGGGAGCAGTACTTC
TRBD2	TRBV7-2	-	TRBJ2-1	18	CASSLPTSGSLPYNEQFF	TGTGCCAGCAGCCTACCGACTAGCGGGAGTCTCCCCTACAATGAGCAGTTCTTC
TRBD2	TRBV7-9	once	TRBJ2-7	13	CASRLAGAGEQYF	TGTGCCAGCAGACTAGCGGGGGCAGGTGAGCAGTACTTC
-	TRBV2	-	TRBJ2-3	16	CASSGLQAVSTDTQYF	TGTGCCAGCAGTGGCCTCCAGGCTGTGAGCACAGATACGCAGTATTTT
-	TRBV19	many	TRBJ2-2	13	CASSDRSRGELFF	TGTGCCAGTTCCGACAGGAGTAGGGGGGAGCTGTTTTTT
-	TRBV11-3	many	TRBJ1-4	15	CASSLATGSNEKLFF	TGTGCCAGCAGCTTAGCTACAGGGTCCAATGAAAAACTGTTTTTT
TRBD2	TRBV2	many	TRBJ2-3	14	CASSGGGRADTQYF	TGTGCCAGCAGTGGGGGCGGGAGAGCAGATACGCAGTATTTT
TRBD2	TRBV7-3	many	TRBJ2-2	16	CASSPVAGGPSGELFF	TGTGCCAGCAGCCCCGTCGCGGGGGGGCCGTCCGGGGAGCTGTTTTTT
-	TRBV29-1	-	TRBJ1-5	13	CSRVDGHNQPQHF	TGTAGCAGAGTGGACGGACACAATCAGCCCCAGCATTTT
-	TRBV9	many	TRBJ2-7	15	CASSVATAAVYEQYF	TGTGCCAGCAGCGTAGCCACCGCGGCTGTCTACGAGCAGTACTTC
-	TRBV7-9	many	TRBJ2-7	14	CASSLGEEVYEQYF	TGTGCCAGCAGCTTAGGGGAGGAGGTCTACGAGCAGTACTTC
-	TRBV16	many	TRBJ1-1	14	CASSQSGGNTEAFF	TGTGCCAGCAGCCAATCGGGGGGGAACACTGAAGCTTTCTTT
TRBD1	TRBV7-2	few	TRBJ1-2	17	CASSFGTGSWANYGYTF	TGTGCCAGCAGCTTCGGGACAGGGAGCTGGGCTAACTATGGCTACACCTTC
TRBD1	TRBV7-9	many	TRBJ2-7	13	CASSLEDRDEQYF	TGTGCCAGCAGCTTAGAAGACAGGGACGAGCAGTACTTC
TRBD2	TRBV7-3	-	TRBJ2-7	16	CATGTSGRPHSYEQYF	TGTGCCACCGGGACTAGCGGGAGGCCCCACTCCTACGAGCAGTACTTC
-	TRBV19	many	TRBJ2-1	12	CASTTQSNEQFF	TGTGCCAGTACCACACAGTCCAATGAGCAGTTCTTC
TRBD2	TRBV9	once	TRBJ2-2	17	CASSVGTGTSADGELFF	TGTGCCAGCAGCGTAGGTACCGGGACTAGCGCAGACGGGGAGCTGTTTTTT
TRBD2	TRBV9	many	TRBJ2-5	17	CASSSTSGGAGQETQYF	TGTGCCAGCAGTTCAACTAGCGGGGGGGCCGGTCAAGAGACCCAGTACTTC
-	TRBV6-5	-	TRBJ2-1	18	CASSYSSLGAGTYNEQFF	TGTGCCAGCAGTTACTCCTCGTTGGGGGCGGGAACCTACAATGAGCAGTTCTTC
-	TRBV28	-	TRBJ1-2	14	CANRAQGLNYGYTF	TGTGCCAACAGGGCACAGGGTCTCAACTATGGCTACACCTTC
TRBD1	TRBV6-2/TRBV6-3	many	TRBJ1-1	13	CASSVRQGGRAFF	TGTGCCAGCAGTGTACGACAGGGAGGGAGAGCTTTCTTT
-	TRBV12-3/TRBV12-4	-	TRBJ2-7	16	CASSLAPPPLAYERYF	TGTGCCAGCAGTTTAGCCCCTCCTCCCCTAGCGTACGAGCGGTACTTC
TRBD1	TRBV7-9	-	TRBJ1-5	15	CASSPGPGQGKTQHF	TGTGCCAGCAGCCCGGGGCCGGGACAGGGAAAGACCCAGCATTTT
TRBD1	TRBV30	-	TRBJ2-7	14	CAWRGTGGLYEQYF	TGTGCCTGGAGGGGGACAGGGGGGCTCTACGAGCAGTACTTC
TRBD2	TRBV12-3/TRBV12-4	-	TRBJ2-5	16	CASSWTSGGIQETQYF	TGTGCCAGCAGCTGGACTAGCGGGGGGATCCAAGAGACCCAGTACTTC
-	TRBV7-2	-	TRBJ2-7	11	CASSPTHEQYF	TGTGCCAGCAGTCCAACGCACGAGCAGTACTTC
TRBD1	TRBV5-8	-	TRBJ1-2	16	CASARKQQGADYGYTF	TGTGCCAGTGCCAGGAAGCAACAGGGGGCGGACTATGGCTACACCTTC
-	TRBV7-3	-	TRBJ2-5	15	CASSLNDGDQETQYF	TGTGCCAGCAGCTTAAATGATGGCGACCAAGAAACCCAGTACTTC
-	TRBV2	-	TRBJ2-7	16	CASRLVGGSTPYEQYF	TGTGCCAGCAGACTAGTGGGGGGAAGCACCCCCTACGAGCAGTACTTC
TRBD2	TRBV2	many	TRBJ2-1	15	CASSEGGGSYNEQFF	TGTGCCAGCAGTGAAGGGGGGGGCTCCTACAATGAGCAGTTCTTC
TRBD2	TRBV11-3	many	TRBJ2-3	13	CASSLGRGDTQYF	TGTGCCAGCAGCTTAGGGCGGGGGGATACGCAGTATTTT